This T cell receptor beta chain was sequenced for a study of cytomegalovirus exposure and HLA in healthy donors (dated by TCRdb to 2017 to 2019). For context, the study as a whole: An earlier analysis of fewer than 750 of the donors reported about 280 Gb of sequence data and 117 million unique TCR beta sequences obtained from about 200 million T cells. On average, roughly 200,000 unique TCR beta nucleotide sequences were sequenced per donor among 398 genotyped donors of the cohort, with roughly 18% of those sequences being non-productive. An early release covering 550 to 700 HLA-typed donors comprised approximately 300 gigabases of sequencing data and 85 million or so unique TCR sequences. The number of typed donors differed by locus: about 620-640 for A, B, C, DRB1 and DQB1; approximately 540 for DQA1; 606 for DPA1; and some 430 for DPB1. In an earlier analysis of roughly 540 of the donors, high-throughput TCR beta sequencing was used to judge whether each TCR beta V gene segment behaved as functional or pseudogenic. The study aimed to test whether cataloging public T cell receptors could reveal signatures of past pathogen exposure. Both class I and class II loci were covered by HLA typing, at four-digit resolution. To predict cytomegalovirus infection status, the study brought together high-throughput TCR immunosequencing, statistical association of individual TCRs with disease status, and machine learning. A later genetic analysis took genome-wide SNP genotypes for about 55% of the roughly 700 donors and used that subset as a discovery cohort. Several DR-DQ haplotypes were treated as single units for association and clustering because of strong linkage in the cohort. Using immunosequencing, the study profiled T cell repertoires from about 620 subjects and related those repertoires to cytomegalovirus serostatus. Alongside the repertoire data, information on donor age, sex, ethnicity and CMV serostatus was compiled. Along with the approximately 650-subject first cohort, a separate validation cohort of over 90 different subjects was used. Of the roughly 400 genotyped donors, about 80% fell in the genetic ancestry cluster associated with self-reported Caucasian donors. Rather than using new phenotypic data, the later analysis identified candidate immune exposures from TCR beta sequences and from how often those sequences occurred across donors. A later analysis re-examined previously published TCR beta repertoires from more than 650 donors and added high-resolution HLA genotyping to investigate patterns of TCR occurrence. Every discovery cohort repertoire had been produced on one sequencing platform. The paper's findings and limits, for the study overall: The authors suggested that the approach could potentially be extended to other disease states and immunological phenotypes. Three of the identified cytomegalovirus-associated TCR beta chains were confirmed in vitro to be specific for cytomegalovirus antigens. The classifier was reported to diagnose cytomegalovirus status with high specificity and sensitivity in both the original and validation cohorts. A later analysis found that TCR association rates varied across HLA loci, with DRB1 alleles showing the most associated TCRs and HLA-C alleles the fewest. In a later analysis, several top co-occurrence clusters were reported to appear linked to parvovirus B19, influenza, CMV and Epstein-Barr virus. HLA typing was unavailable for some donors at each locus, so association tests used only the typed subset. The sequencing pipeline was judged likely to have produced a cluster of highly shared sequence variants as a technical artifact. When HLA alleles, especially DR and DQ, strongly co-occurred, attributing TCR associations to individual alleles was difficult. Correlated functional status among segregating V segments might be attributable to linkage disequilibrium, but an unknown experimental factor could not be ruled out. At a false discovery rate of 0.05, a later analysis linked 16,951 TCR beta sequences to specific HLA alleles. According to a later genetic analysis, donors in an Asian-associated ancestry cluster had fewer N-insertions in productive TCRs than the approximately 610-donor mean. In this cohort, only TCR beta chains were sequenced, and detectable features were limited by the absence of alpha or paired-chain data. In an earlier analysis of roughly 560 of the donors, most TCR beta V segments were observed in productive rearrangements about 87% or about 30% of the time, broadly matching IMGT annotations. The 87-base-pair reads could not distinguish some IMGT-functional V segments, including TRBV6-2 and TRBV6-3, so those segments were excluded. The presence/absence analyses assumed that sequencing depth was roughly uniform across donors, and that assumption may not be true. A further reported finding was that TCR beta sequences accurately predicted the HLA-A and HLA-B alleles for most subjects in the first cohort. Immune exposure information for the cohort was limited to CMV serostatus. In the study, around 150 TCR beta chains were listed as associated with cytomegalovirus. Most TCR sequences were observed very rarely across donors, whereas some public TCRs were present in many individuals. A later analysis found that HLA-associated TCR beta chains were more clonally expanded and had lower generation probabilities than equally common non-associated chains. A later genetic analysis associated a missense DCLRE1C variant with V-gene and J-gene trimming of TCR beta chains, and an independent cohort replicated the association. A later analysis found that most CMV-associated TCR beta chains appeared HLA-restricted, with HLA associations seemingly driven largely by CMV exposure. The earlier analysis of about 600 of the donors excluded about 16 rarely observed V segments, including chromosome 9 orphons, because counts were too low.

The cohort comprised some 700 healthy bone marrow donors. All cohort members were sampled while nominally healthy, although unrecorded immune exposures were likely present. The donor tested CMV seronegative and was one of the 352 seronegative cohort members. A peripheral blood sample was collected from each donor, and TCR beta sequencing was performed on peripheral blood mononuclear cells. The Qiagen DNeasy Blood Extraction Kit was used to extract genomic DNA from the blood cell samples. V has 3 bases trimmed and J has 1 base trimmed; junction bases matching no gene number 1. Sequences SGHAT (CDR1) and FQNNGV (CDR2) are obtained from the germline V gene. The CDR3, from cysteine to phenylalanine, totals 14 residues. The kept DNA is CDR3 alone, 42 bases in frame from the first base. Note on this clone: Its specific antigen is unknown. No base quality information exists; no much larger clone differs at one position.

Receptor amplification or capture employed the immunoSEQ multiplex PCR assay. A mixture of 60 forward primers for TCR Vbeta segments and 13 reverse primers for TCR Jbeta segments was used in the multiplex PCR. The CDR3 region of rearranged TCR beta genes was amplified from genomic DNA by a multiplex PCR assay. The amplified TCR beta libraries were sequenced on the Illumina HiSeq System as 87-base-pair reads. Turning to the authors' computational methods: A later analysis counted 65 million to 90 million unique TCR beta chains across the 670 or so repertoires, and around 12 million of these chains were shared by at least two donors. Raw reads were error-corrected and collapsed into unique sequences by a nearest-neighbor algorithm in which closely related sequences were merged to remove PCR and sequencing errors. Alignment of CDR3 sequences to IMGT reference sequences was used to assign V, D and J gene segments. For a sequence to be retained, at least a six-nucleotide match to both a V gene segment and a J gene segment was required. Rearrangements were classified as productive when the CDR3 lacked stop codons and remained in frame with V and J, and all other rearrangements were classified as non-productive. CDR3 was defined according to IMGT convention as the region running from the second conserved V-encoded cysteine to the conserved J-encoded phenylalanine. In an earlier analysis of around 640 of the donors, sequences lacking an unambiguous match to a single V gene segment were excluded. An earlier analysis of approximately 590 of the donors classified V segments as functional when productive rearrangements were above 56.7% and as segregating when the standard deviation between donors was above 5%. To diagnose cytomegalovirus status from the catalog of TCR beta chain sequences, a statistical classification framework was built. V and J gene assignment, in a later analysis, came from comparing TCR nucleotide sequences with IMGT/GENE-DB human TR gene sequences. Using the TCRdist pipeline, a later analysis assigned CDR3 sequences along with most-parsimonious VDJ recombination scenarios. In a later analysis, each TCR beta chain was defined by its CDR3 amino acid sequence together with its V-gene family, and reads without a unique V-gene family were excluded. As a way to deal with suspected cross-contamination and a sequencing artifact, a later analysis dropped 640 or so nucleotide sequences that were highly shared and had low generation probability. In a later analysis, a clonal expansion index for each public chain was calculated from normalized within-repertoire ranks of inferred template counts. In a later analysis, generation probabilities were computed with a VDJ recombination model fitted to out-of-frame rearrangements, and the resulting probabilities were checked against IGoR. In a later analysis, hypergeometric tests were used to score TCR-TCR, TCR-HLA and TCR-CMV co-occurrence, with a repertoire-size bias correction applied to TCR pairs. In a later analysis, false discovery rates were estimated by permuting HLA or CMV assignments 20 times. A later analysis grouped co-occurring TCRs with DBSCAN, adding TCRdist sequence similarity when clustering within HLA-allele-positive subsets. Repertoires with fewer than 30,000 or more than 120,000 public chains were left out of co-occurrence clustering, as were four to six repertoires with anomalous nucleotide sharing. TCRdb obtained this table from immuneACCESS and retained in-frame rearrangements with V and J assigned. These tables miss some clones; where compared with another copy, unresolved V genes account for less than half of the shortfall, and the remainder is unexplained. The V and J calls and the clone size are those of that table, but D and trimming were determined from the DNA. Here the sample has roughly 200,000 clones; roughly 73% occur a single time. The top ten clones comprise approximately 1.8% of the sample.

This TCR was recovered from a woman younger than 45 in good health and CMV-seronegative. Sequencing was carried out using PBMCs. The chain uses TRBV11-2 and TRBJ1-1; 8 bases in the junction line up with TRBD1. The DNA sequence follows: TGTGCCAGCAGCTTGACAGGGGCGAACACTGAAGCTTTCTTT. Its amino acids are CASSLTGANTEAFF.